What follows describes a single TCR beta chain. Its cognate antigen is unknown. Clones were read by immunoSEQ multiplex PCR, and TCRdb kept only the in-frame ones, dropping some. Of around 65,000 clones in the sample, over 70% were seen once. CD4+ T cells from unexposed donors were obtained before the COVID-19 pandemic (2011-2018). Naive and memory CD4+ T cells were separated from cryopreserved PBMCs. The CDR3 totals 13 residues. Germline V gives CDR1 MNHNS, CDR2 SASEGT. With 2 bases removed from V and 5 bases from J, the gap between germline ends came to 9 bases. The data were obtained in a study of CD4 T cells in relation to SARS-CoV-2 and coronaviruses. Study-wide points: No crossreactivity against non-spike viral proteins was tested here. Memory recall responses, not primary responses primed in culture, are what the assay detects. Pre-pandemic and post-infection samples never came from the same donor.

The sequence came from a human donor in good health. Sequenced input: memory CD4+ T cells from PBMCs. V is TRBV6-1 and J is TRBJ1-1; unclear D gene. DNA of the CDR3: TGTGCCAGCAGTGAACAAGGCGGGACTGAAGCTTTCTTT. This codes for CASSEQGGTEAFF.